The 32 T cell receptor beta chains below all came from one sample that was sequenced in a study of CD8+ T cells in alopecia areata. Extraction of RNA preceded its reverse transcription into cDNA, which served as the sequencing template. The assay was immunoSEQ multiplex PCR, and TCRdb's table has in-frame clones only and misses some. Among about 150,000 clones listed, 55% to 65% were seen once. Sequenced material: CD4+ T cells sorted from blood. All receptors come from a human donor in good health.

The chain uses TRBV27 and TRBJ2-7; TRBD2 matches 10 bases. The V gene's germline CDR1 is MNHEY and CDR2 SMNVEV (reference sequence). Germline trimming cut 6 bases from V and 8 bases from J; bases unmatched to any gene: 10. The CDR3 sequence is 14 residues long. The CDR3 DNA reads TGTGCCAGCAGCCAATTTCTAGCGGGAGTCAAGCAGTACTTC. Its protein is CASSQFLAGVKQYF.

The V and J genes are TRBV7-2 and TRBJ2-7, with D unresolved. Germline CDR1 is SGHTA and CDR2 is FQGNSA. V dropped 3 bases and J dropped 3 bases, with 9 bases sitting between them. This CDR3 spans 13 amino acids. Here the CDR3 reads CASSLSMDYEQYF. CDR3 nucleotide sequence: TGTGCCAGCAGCTTGAGTATGGACTACGAGCAGTACTTC. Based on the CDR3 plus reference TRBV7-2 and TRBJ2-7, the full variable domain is GAGVSQSPSNKVTEKGKDVELRCDPISGHTALYWYRQSLGQGLEFLIYFQGNSAPDKSGLPSDRFSAERTGGSVSTLTIQRTQQEDSAVYLCASSLSMDYEQYFGPGTRLTVT.

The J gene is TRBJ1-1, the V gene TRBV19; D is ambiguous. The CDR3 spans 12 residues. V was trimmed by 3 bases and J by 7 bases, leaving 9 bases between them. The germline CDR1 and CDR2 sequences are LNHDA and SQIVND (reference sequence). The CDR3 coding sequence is TGTGCCAGTAGTATCTTGGGCGGTGAAGCTTTCTTT. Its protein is CASSILGGEAFF.

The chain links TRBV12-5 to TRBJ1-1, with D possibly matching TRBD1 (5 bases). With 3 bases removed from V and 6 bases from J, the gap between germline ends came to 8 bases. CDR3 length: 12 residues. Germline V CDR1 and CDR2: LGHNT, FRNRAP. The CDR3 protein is CASGLGAAEAFF. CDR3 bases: TGTGCTAGTGGTTTAGGGGCAGCTGAAGCTTTCTTT. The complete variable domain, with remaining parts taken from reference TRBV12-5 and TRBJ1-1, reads DARVTQTPRHKVTEMGQEVTMRCQPILGHNTVFWYRQTMMQGLELLAYFRNRAPLDDSGMPKDRFSAEMPDATLATLKIQPSEPRDSAVYFCASGLGAAEAFFGQGTRLTVV.

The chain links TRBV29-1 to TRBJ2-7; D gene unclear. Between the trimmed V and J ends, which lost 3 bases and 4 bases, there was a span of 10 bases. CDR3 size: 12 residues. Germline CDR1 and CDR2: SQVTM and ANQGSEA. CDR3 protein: CSVEETTYEQYF. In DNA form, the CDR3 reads TGCAGCGTTGAGGAGACAACTTACGAGCAGTACTTC.

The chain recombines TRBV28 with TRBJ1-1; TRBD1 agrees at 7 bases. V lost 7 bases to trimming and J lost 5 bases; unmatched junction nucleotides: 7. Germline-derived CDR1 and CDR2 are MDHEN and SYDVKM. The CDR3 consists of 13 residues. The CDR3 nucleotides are TGTGCCAGCATGAGGGGGCTGAGAACTGAAGCTTTCTTT. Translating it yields CASMRGLRTEAFF.

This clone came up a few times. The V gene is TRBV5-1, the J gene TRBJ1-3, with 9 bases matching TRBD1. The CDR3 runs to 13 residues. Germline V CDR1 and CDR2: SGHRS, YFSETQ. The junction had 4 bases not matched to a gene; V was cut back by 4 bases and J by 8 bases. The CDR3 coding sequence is TGCGCCAGCAGCGTGGACAGGGGTGACACCATATATTTT. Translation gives CASSVDRGDTIYF.

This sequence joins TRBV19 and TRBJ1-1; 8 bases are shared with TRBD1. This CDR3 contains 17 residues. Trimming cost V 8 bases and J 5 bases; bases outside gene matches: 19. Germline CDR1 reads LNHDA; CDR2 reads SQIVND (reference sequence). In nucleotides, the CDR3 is TGTGCCAGTTATCCCGGACAGGGAGTCCGTTTGGTAACTGAAGCTTTCTTT. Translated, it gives CASYPGQGVRLVTEAFF.

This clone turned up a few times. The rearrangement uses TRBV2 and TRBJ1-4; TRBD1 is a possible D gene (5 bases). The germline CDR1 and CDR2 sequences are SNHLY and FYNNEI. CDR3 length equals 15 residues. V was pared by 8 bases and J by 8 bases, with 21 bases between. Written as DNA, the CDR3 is TGTGCCAGCCGACCCCTGGGCGGAGGGGACGAAAAACTGTTTTTT. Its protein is CASRPLGGGDEKLFF. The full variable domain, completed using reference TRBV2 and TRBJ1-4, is EPEVTQTPSHQVTQMGQEVILRCVPISNHLYFYWYRQILGQKVEFLVSFYNNEISEKSEIFDDQFSVERPDGSNFTLKIRSTKLEDSAMYFCASRPLGGGDEKLFFGSGTQLSVL.

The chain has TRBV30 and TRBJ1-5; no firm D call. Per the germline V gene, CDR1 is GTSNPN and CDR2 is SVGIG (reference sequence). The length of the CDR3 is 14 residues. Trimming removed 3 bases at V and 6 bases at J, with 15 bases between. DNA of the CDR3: TGTGCCTGGAGCGGTTCAGTGCAGGCTCAGCCCCAGCATTTT. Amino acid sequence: CAWSGSVQAQPQHF.

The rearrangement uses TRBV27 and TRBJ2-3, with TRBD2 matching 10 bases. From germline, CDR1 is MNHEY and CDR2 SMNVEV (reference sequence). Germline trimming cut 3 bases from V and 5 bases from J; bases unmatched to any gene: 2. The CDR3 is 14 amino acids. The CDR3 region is CASSLGLAKDTQYF. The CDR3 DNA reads TGTGCCAGCAGTTTGGGACTAGCGAAAGATACGCAGTATTTT.

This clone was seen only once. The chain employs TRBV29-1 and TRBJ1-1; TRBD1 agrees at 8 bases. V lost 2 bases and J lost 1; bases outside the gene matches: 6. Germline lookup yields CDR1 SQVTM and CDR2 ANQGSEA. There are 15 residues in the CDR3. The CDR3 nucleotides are TGCAGCGTTGAACGGGCGGGGACAGGGAACACTGAAGCTTTCTTT. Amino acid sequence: CSVERAGTGNTEAFF.

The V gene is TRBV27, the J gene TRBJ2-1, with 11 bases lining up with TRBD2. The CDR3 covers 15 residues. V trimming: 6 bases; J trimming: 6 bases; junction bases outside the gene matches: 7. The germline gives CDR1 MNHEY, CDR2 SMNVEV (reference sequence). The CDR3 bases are TGTGCCAGCAGCCGTGGACTAGCGGGCCTCAATGAGCAGTTCTTC. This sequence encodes CASSRGLAGLNEQFF.

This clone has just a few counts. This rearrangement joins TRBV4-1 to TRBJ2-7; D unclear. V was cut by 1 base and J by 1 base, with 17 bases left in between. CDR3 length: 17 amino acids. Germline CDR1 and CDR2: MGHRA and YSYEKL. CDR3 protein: CASSQANLVGTSYEQYF. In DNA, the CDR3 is TGCGCCAGCAGCCAAGCGAATTTGGTGGGAACTTCCTACGAGCAGTACTTC.

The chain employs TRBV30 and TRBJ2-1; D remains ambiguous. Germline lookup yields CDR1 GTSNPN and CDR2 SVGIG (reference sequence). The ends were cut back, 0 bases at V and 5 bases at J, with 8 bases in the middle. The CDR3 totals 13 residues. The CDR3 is CAWSVERDNEQFF. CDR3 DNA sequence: TGTGCCTGGAGTGTAGAACGGGACAATGAGCAGTTCTTC.

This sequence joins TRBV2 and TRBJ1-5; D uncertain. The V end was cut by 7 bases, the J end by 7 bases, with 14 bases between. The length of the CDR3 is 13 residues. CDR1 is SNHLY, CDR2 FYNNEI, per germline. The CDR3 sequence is CASTAGLSQPQHF. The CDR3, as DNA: TGTGCCAGCACCGCTGGACTTAGCCAGCCCCAGCATTTT.

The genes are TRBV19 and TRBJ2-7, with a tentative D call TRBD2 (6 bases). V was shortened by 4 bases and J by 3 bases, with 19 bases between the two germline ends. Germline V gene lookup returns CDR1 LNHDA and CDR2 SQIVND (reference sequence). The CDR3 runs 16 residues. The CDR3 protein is CASSNQIGGPHYEQYF. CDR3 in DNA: TGTGCCAGTAGTAATCAAATAGGAGGGCCCCACTACGAGCAGTACTTC.

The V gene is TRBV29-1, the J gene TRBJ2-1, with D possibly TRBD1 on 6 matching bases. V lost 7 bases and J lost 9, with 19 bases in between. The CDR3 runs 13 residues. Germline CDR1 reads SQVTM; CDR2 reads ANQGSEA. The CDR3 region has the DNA TGCAGCGGAAGGGAACTTCAGGGGACTGAGCAGTTCTTC. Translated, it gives CSGRELQGTEQFF.

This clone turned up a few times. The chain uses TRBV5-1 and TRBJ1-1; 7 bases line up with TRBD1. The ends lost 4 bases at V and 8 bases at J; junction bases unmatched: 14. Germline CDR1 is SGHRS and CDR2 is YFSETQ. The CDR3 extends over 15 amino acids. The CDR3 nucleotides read TGCGCCAGCAGCCCCTGGACAGGTCCCGAGGTGGAAGCTTTCTTT. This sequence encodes CASSPWTGPEVEAFF. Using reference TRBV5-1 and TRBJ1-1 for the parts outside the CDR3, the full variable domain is KAGVTQTPRYLIKTRGQQVTLSCSPISGHRSVSWYQQTPGQGLQFLFEYFSETQRNKGNFPGRFSGRQFSNSRSEMNVSTLELGDSALYLCASSPWTGPEVEAFFGQGTRLTVV.

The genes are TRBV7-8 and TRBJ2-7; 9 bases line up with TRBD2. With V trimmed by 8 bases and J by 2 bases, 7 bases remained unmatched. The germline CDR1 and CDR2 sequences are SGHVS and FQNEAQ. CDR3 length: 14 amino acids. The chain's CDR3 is CASATSGLPYEQYF. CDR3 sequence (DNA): TGTGCCAGCGCGACTAGCGGCCTACCCTACGAGCAGTACTTC.

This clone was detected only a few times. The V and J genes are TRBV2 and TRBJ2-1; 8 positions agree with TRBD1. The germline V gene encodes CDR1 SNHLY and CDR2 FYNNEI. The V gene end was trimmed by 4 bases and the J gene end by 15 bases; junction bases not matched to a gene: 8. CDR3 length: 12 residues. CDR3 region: CASSVLGQGSFF. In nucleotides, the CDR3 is TGTGCCAGCAGTGTTTTAGGACAGGGATCGTTCTTC.

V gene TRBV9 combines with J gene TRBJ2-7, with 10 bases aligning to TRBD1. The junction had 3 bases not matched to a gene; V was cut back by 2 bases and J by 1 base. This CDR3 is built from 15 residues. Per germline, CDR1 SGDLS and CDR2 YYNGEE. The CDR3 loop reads CASSVRGQGSYEQYF. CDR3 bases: TGTGCCAGCAGCGTTCGGGGACAGGGGTCCTACGAGCAGTACTTC.

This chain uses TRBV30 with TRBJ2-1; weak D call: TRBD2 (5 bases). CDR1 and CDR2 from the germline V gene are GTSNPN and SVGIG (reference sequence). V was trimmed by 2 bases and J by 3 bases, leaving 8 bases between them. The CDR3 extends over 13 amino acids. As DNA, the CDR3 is TGTGCCTGGAGTAGCGGCCACTACAATGAGCAGTTCTTC. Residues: CAWSSGHYNEQFF. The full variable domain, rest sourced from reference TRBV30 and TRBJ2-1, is SQTIHQWPATLVQPVGSPLSLECTVEGTSNPNLYWYRQAAGRGLQLLFYSVGIGQISSEVPQNLSASRPQDRQFILSSKKLLLSDSGFYLCAWSSGHYNEQFFGPGTRLTVL.

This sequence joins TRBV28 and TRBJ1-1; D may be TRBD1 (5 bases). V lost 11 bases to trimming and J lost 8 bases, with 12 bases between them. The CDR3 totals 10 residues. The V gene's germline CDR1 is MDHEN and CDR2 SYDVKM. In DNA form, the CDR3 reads TGTGCCCGCGGGGGGGTAGAAGCTTTCTTT. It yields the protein CARGGVEAFF.

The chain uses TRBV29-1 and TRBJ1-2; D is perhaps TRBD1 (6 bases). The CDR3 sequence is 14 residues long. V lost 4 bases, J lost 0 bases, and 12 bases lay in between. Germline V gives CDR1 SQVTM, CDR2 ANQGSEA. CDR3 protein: CSVVGDTSNYGYTF. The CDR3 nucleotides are TGCAGCGTTGTGGGGGACACCTCTAACTATGGCTACACCTTC.

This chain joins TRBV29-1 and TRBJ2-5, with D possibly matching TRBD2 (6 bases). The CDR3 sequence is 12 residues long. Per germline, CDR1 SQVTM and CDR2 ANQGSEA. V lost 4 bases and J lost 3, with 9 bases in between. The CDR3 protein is CSVGAGKETQYF. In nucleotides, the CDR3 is TGCAGCGTTGGGGCGGGGAAAGAGACCCAGTACTTC.

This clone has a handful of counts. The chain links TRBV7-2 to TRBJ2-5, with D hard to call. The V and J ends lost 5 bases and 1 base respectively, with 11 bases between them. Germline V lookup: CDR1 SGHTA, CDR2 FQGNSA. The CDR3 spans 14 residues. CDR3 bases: TGTGCCAGCAGCGTCCGCCTGCTCCAAGAGACCCAGTACTTC. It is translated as CASSVRLLQETQYF.

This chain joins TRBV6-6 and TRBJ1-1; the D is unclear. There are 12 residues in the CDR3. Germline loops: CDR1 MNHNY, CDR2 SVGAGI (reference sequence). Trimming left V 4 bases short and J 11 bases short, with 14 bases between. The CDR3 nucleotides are TGTGCCAGCAGTTCGCAGGACTTTTCGGCTTTCTTT. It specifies CASSSQDFSAFF.

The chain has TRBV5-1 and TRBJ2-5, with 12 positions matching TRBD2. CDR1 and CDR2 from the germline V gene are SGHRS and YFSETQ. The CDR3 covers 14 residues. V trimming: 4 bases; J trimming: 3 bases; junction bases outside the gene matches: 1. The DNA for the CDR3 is TGCGCCAGCAGCCGACTAGCGGGGGAAGAGACCCAGTACTTC. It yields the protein CASSRLAGEETQYF.

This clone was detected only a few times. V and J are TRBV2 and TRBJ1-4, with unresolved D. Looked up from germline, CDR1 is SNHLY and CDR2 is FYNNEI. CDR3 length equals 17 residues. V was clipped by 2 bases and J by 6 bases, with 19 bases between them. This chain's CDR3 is CASSERALLGDHEKLFF. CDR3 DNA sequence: TGTGCCAGCAGTGAAAGGGCCTTACTCGGGGATCATGAAAAACTGTTTTTT.

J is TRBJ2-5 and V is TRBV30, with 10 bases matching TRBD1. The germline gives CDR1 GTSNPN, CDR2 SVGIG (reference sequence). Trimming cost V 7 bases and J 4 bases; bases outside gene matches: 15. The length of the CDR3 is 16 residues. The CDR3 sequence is CAFKDRGRGSRETQYF. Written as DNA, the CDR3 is TGTGCCTTCAAAGACAGGGGGCGCGGGTCTCGAGAGACCCAGTACTTC.

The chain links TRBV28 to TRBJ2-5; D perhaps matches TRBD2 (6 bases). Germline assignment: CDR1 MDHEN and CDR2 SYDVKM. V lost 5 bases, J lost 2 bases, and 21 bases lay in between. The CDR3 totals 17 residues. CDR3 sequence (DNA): TGTGCCAGCAGTCCAAGCGGTAGCGGTGCCCCTCAAGAGACCCAGTACTTC. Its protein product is CASSPSGSGAPQETQYF.